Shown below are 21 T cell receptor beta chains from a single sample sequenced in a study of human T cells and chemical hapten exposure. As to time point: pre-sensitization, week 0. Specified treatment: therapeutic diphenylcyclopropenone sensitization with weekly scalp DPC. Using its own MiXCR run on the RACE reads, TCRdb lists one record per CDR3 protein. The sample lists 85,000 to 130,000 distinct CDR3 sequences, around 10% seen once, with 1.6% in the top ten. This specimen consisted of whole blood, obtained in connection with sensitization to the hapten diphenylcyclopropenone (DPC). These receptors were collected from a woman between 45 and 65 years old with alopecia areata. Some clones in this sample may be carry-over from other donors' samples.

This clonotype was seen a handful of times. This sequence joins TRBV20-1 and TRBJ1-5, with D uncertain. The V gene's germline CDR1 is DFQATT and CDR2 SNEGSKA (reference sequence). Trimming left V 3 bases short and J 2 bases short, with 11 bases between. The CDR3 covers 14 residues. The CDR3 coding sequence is TGCAGTGCTAGGTTTGCAGTGGGCAATCAGCCCCAGCATTTT. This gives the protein CSARFAVGNQPQHF.

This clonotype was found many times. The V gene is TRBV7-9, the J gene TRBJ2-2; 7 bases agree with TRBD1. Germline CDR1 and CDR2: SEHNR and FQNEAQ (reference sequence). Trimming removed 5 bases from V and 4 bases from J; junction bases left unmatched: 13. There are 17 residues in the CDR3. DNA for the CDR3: TGTGCCAGCAGCCCCCCGGGGACAGTGAGGAGCACCGGGGAGCTGTTTTTT. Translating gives CASSPPGTVRSTGELFF.

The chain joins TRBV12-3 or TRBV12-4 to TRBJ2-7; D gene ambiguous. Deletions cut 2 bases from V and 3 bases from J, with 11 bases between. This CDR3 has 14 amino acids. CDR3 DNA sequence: TGTGCCAGCAGTTTAACCGCGAAGGGCTACGAGCAGTACTTC. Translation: CASSLTAKGYEQYF.

Here the CDR3 DNA reads TGTGCCAGCAGGCCCCAAGGCCTTAAGGAGACCCAGTACTTC. Protein: CASRPQGLKETQYF. V and J are TRBV3-1 and TRBJ2-5; D gene unclear. The CDR3 loop spans 14 amino acids. Germline CDR1 LGHDT, CDR2 YNNKEL (reference sequence). Trimming shortened V by 6 bases and J by 5 bases, and 16 bases separated the two germline ends.

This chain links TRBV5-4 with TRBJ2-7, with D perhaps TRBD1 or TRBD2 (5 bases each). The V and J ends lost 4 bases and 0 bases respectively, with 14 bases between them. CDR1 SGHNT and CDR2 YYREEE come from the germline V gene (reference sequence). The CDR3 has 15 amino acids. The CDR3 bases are TGTGCCAGCAGCCCAGGGAGCGCTTTCTCCTACGAGCAGTACTTC. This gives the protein CASSPGSAFSYEQYF.

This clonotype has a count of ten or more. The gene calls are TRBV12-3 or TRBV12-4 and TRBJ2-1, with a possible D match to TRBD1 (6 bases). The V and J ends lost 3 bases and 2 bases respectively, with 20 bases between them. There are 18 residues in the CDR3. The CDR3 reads CASSLSLDFRGTYNEQFF. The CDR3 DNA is TGTGCCAGCAGTTTGTCCCTCGATTTCAGGGGAACCTACAATGAGCAGTTCTTC.

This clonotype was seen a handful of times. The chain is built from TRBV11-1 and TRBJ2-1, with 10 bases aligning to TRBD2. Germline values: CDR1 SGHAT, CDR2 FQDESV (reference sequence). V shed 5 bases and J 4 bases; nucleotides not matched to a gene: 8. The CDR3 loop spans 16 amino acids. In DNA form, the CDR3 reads TGTGCCAGCAGCGGACTAGCGGCTCCCCTTTACAATGAGCAGTTCTTC. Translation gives CASSGLAAPLYNEQFF.

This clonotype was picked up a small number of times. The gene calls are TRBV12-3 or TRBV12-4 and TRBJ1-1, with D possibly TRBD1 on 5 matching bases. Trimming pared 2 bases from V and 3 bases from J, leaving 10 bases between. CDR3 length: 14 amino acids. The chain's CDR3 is CASSLIPGDTEAFF. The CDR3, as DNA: TGTGCCAGCAGTTTAATTCCGGGGGACACTGAAGCTTTCTTT.

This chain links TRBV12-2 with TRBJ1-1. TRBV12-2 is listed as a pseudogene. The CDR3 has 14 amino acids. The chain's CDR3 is CASPRGGMNTEAFF. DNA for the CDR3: TGTGCAAGTCCCCGAGGTGGGATGAACACTGAAGCTTTCTTT.

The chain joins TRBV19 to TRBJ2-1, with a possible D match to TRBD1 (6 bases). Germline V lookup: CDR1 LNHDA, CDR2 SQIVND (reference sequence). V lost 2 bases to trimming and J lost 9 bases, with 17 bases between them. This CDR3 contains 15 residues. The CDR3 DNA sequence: TGTGCCAGTAGTATATTTCAGGGGCGCGTTGGTGAGCAGTTCTTC. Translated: CASSIFQGRVGEQFF.

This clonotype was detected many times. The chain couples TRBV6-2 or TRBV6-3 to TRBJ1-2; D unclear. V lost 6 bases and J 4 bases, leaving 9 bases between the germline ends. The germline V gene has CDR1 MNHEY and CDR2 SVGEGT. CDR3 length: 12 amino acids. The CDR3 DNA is TGTGCCAGCAGCCGACAACTCTATGGCTACACCTTC. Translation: CASSRQLYGYTF.

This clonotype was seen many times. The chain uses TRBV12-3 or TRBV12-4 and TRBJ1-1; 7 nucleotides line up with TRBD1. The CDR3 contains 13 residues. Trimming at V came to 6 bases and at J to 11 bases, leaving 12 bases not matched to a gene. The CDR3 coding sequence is TGTGCCAGCAGCTCCCGGGACAGATCGACTGCTTTCTTT. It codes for CASSSRDRSTAFF.

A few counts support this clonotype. The CDR3 protein is CSVEGTSAEQYF. DNA for the CDR3: TGCAGCGTTGAAGGGACGTCGGCCGAGCAGTACTTC. This sequence joins TRBV29-1 and TRBJ2-7; D gene unclear. Between the trimmed V and J ends, which lost 1 base and 6 bases, there was a span of 10 bases. The CDR3 covers 12 residues. The V gene's germline CDR1 is SQVTM and CDR2 ANQGSEA.

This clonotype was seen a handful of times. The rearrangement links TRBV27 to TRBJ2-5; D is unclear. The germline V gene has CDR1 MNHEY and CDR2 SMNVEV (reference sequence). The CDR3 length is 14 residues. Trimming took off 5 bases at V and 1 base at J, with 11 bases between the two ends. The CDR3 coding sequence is TGTGCCAGCAGTCCAACGAGGAGCCAAGAGACCCAGTACTTC. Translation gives CASSPTRSQETQYF.

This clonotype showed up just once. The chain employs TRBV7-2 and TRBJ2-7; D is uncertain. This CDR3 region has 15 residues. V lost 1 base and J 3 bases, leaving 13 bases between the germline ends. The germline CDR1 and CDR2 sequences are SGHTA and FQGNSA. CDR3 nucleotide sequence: TGTGCCAGCAGCTTAGTTACCCGGGCGGACTACGAGCAGTACTTC. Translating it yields CASSLVTRADYEQYF. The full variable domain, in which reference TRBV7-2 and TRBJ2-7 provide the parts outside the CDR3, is GAGVSQSPSNKVTEKGKDVELRCDPISGHTALYWYRQSLGQGLEFLIYFQGNSAPDKSGLPSDRFSAERTGGSVSTLTIQRTQQEDSAVYLCASSLVTRADYEQYFGPGTRLTVT.

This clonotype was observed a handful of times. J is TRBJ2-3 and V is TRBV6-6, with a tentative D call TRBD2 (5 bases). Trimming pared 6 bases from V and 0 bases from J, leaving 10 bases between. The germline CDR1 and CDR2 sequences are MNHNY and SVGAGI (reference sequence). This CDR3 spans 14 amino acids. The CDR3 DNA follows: TGTGCCAGCAGGCGGACTGCCAGCACAGATACGCAGTATTTT. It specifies CASRRTASTDTQYF.

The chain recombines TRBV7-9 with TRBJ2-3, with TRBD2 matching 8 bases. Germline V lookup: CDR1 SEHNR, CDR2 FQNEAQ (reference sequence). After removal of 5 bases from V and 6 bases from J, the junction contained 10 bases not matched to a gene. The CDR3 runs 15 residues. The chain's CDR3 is CASSDMGLEPDTQYF. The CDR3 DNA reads TGTGCCAGCAGCGATATGGGACTAGAGCCCGATACGCAGTATTTT.

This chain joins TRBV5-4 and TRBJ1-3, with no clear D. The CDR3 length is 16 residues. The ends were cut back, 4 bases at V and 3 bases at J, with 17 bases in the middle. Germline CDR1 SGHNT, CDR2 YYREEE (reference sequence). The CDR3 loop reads CASSLIGEGGGNTIYF. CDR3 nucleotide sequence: TGTGCCAGCAGCCTGATCGGGGAGGGAGGTGGAAACACCATATATTTT. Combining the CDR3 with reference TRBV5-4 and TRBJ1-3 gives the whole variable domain ETGVTQSPTHLIKTRGQQVTLRCSSQSGHNTVSWYQQALGQGPQFIFQYYREEENGRGNFPPRFSGLQFPNYSSELNVNALELDDSALYLCASSLIGEGGGNTIYFGEGSWLTVV.

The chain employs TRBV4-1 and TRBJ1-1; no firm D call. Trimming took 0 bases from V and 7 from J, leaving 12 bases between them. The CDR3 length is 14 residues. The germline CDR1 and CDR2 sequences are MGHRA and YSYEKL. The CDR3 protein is CASSQERREFEAFF. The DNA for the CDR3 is TGCGCCAGCAGCCAAGAACGGCGCGAGTTTGAAGCTTTCTTT.

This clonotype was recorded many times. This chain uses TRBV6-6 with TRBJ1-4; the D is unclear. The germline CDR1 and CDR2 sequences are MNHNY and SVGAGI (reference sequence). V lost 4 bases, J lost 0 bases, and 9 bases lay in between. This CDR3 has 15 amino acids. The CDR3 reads CASSSPGATNEKLFF. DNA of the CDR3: TGTGCCAGCAGTTCCCCGGGTGCAACTAATGAAAAACTGTTTTTT.

CDR3 protein: CSARKGTANQPQHF. DNA of the CDR3: TGCAGTGCTAGAAAGGGGACCGCGAATCAGCCCCAGCATTTT. This chain connects TRBV20-1 to TRBJ1-5; TRBD1 is a possible D gene (5 bases). Looked up from germline, CDR1 is DFQATT and CDR2 is SNEGSKA (reference sequence). CDR3 size: 14 residues. Trimming shortened V by 2 bases and J by 4 bases, and 12 bases separated the two germline ends.